The rows below give T cell receptor beta chains drawn from one sample of a study of T cells in Graves' hyperthyroidism and ophthalmopathy. TCRdb analysed the multiplex PCR reads with MiXCR anew, one entry per CDR3 protein. The data hold around 300,000 distinct CDR3 sequences, with about 25% observed a single time. Input material: blood. These receptors all come from a man between 35 and 55 years old with Graves' hyperthyroidism that later progressed to Graves' ophthalmopathy. Both conserved end residues are part of each CDR3. The order of the fields is J gene, clone size, D gene, V gene, CDR3 length, CDR3 DNA, CDR3 protein. The D gene is left open where the match is weak. Clone size is given for some rows only: seen once, a few or many times, or a class if the clone is expanded.

TRBJ2-7 NA TRBD2 TRBV6-1 16 TGTGCCAGCACCTTCTCGGGGGCGGGAGGAGGCGTCGAGCAGTACTTC CASTFSGAGGGVEQYF
TRBJ2-7 few TRBD1 TRBV11-1 17 TGTGCCAGCAGCTTAGCGTACGGGACAGGGGGACCCTACGAGCAGTACTTC CASSLAYGTGGPYEQYF
TRBJ2-2 many TRBD2 TRBV6-5 16 TGTGCCAGTGGACTAGCGATATTCGCGAACACCGGGGAGCTGTTTTTT CASGLAIFANTGELFF
TRBJ2-7 NA NA TRBV12-3/TRBV12-4 14 TGTGCCAGCAGTTCCGCCGGACATCTGTACGAGCAGTACTTC CASSSAGHLYEQYF
TRBJ2-5 many TRBD2 TRBV20-1 14 TGCAGTGCTATGTTTAGCGGGAGGGGTGAGACCCAGTACTTC CSAMFSGRGETQYF
TRBJ2-7 NA NA TRBV6-2/TRBV6-3 14 TGTGCCAGCAGGATGGACAGCCCGGGGTACGAGCAGTACTTC CASRMDSPGYEQYF
TRBJ1-5 many NA TRBV5-1 13 TGCGCCAGCAGCCCCAGGCCTAATCAGCCCCAGCATTTT CASSPRPNQPQHF
TRBJ1-2 NA NA TRBV28 14 TGTGCCAGCAGTCTGCCTGGGGGGGTCGATGGCTACACCTTC CASSLPGGVDGYTF
TRBJ2-5 many TRBD2 TRBV19 16 TGTGCCAGTAGTATCTTTAGGCGGGAGGGCTTAGAGACCCAGTACTTC CASSIFRREGLETQYF
TRBJ2-2 many TRBD2 TRBV20-1 16 TGCAGTGCTAGAGTGGGGACTAGCGGGAACACCGGGGAGCTGTTTTTT CSARVGTSGNTGELFF
TRBJ2-7 few NA TRBV6-2/TRBV6-3 18 TGTGCCAGCAGTCAACTCGGGGGCGGGGGCCGCAGCTCCTACGAGCAGTACTTC CASSQLGGGGRSSYEQYF
TRBJ2-2 NA NA TRBV6-1 13 TGTGCCAGCAGGTTCAGGGGGGAAGGGGAGCTGTTTTTT CASRFRGEGELFF
TRBJ2-7 once NA TRBV2 13 TGTGCCAGCAATGACTGGAGCTCCTACGAGCAGTACTTC CASNDWSSYEQYF
TRBJ2-3 many NA TRBV2 13 TGTGCTGGCGGAGCCCTCAGCACAGATACGCAGTATTTT CAGGALSTDTQYF
TRBJ2-2 NA TRBD2 TRBV4-2 20 TGTGCCAGCAGCCGTCGGGGAGGCTTGGGCGGGAGGTTTGATCCCGGGGAGCTGTTTTTT CASSRRGGLGGRFDPGELFF
TRBJ2-7 many TRBD1 TRBV18 14 TGTGCCAGCAGTCCGGGACAGGGCTCCTACGAGCAGTACTTC CASSPGQGSYEQYF
TRBJ2-2 many TRBD1 TRBV5-1 16 TGCGCCAGCAGCTTCCTGACAGGGGCGAACACCGGGGAGCTGTTTTTT CASSFLTGANTGELFF
TRBJ1-4 many NA TRBV30 13 TGTGCCTGGAGTGCGGGGGTCGTTGCGGAACTGTTTTTT CAWSAGVVAELFF
TRBJ2-7 many NA TRBV7-6 14 TGTGCCAGCAGCTCCCCCCCGAGCTCCTACGAGCAGTACTTC CASSSPPSSYEQYF
TRBJ1-2 NA NA TRBV20-1 15 TGCAGTGCTAGAGCCGGGACGTCGCTTCCGTCTGGCTACACCTTC CSARAGTSLPSGYTF
TRBJ2-7 NA NA TRBV2 12 TGTGCCAGCCAGACCCGTGCCTACGAGCAGTACTTC CASQTRAYEQYF
TRBJ1-1 many TRBD1 TRBV5-1 15 TGCGCCAGCAGCTTCACCGGGACAGCGAACACTGAAGCTTTCTTT CASSFTGTANTEAFF
TRBJ2-5 NA NA TRBV7-2 14 TGTGCCAGCAGCCCGACCTTAAGGGGGGAGACCCAGTACTTC CASSPTLRGETQYF
TRBJ1-2 many NA TRBV7-9 13 TGTGCCAGCAGCTTAGTTGCCCTGGATGGCTACACCTTC CASSLVALDGYTF
TRBJ1-1 many TRBD1 TRBV20-1 12 TGCAGTGCCCTCGACAGGGCCACTGAAGCTTTCTTT CSALDRATEAFF
TRBJ2-7 many TRBD1 TRBV20-1 13 TGCAGTGCTGACACGGACAGGGCGTACGAGCAGTACTTC CSADTDRAYEQYF
TRBJ1-5 many NA TRBV12-3/TRBV12-4 13 TGTGCCAGCACCCCGCAGGGGAATCAGCCCCAGCATTTT CASTPQGNQPQHF
TRBJ2-5 NA TRBD1 TRBV6-2/TRBV6-3 14 TGTGCCAGCCAAAGGGACAGCCAACAAGAGACCCAGTACTTC CASQRDSQQETQYF
TRBJ1-1 many NA TRBV12-3/TRBV12-4 14 TGTGCCAGCAGTTTAGGGCAGATGAACACTGAAGCTTTCTTT CASSLGQMNTEAFF
TRBJ1-5 many NA TRBV2 14 TGTGCCAGCAGTGATTGGGTTAGCAATCAGCCCCAGCATTTT CASSDWVSNQPQHF
TRBJ1-1 many NA TRBV3-1 14 TGTGCCAGCAGCCAAGGGACAAAGAACACTGAAGCTTTCTTT CASSQGTKNTEAFF
TRBJ2-7 many NA TRBV14 14 TGTGCCAGCAGCCAGTGGGACATCTCCTACGAGCAGTACTTC CASSQWDISYEQYF
TRBJ1-2 many TRBD1 TRBV11-1 17 TGTGCCAGCAGCCGCTTGAAGGGGACAGGCTCTAACTATGGCTACACCTTC CASSRLKGTGSNYGYTF
TRBJ2-5 few TRBD2 TRBV5-4 15 TGTGCCAGCAGCCCACTAGCGGGTTCTAAAGAGACCCAGTACTTC CASSPLAGSKETQYF
TRBJ1-2 many NA TRBV24-1 15 TGTGCCACCAGTGATTCTACTCCAGGTCACAGTTACTACACCTTC CATSDSTPGHSYYTF
TRBJ1-1 many NA TRBV29-1 15 TGCAGCTTGATCCGTTGGACAGCTGGGAACACTGAAGCTTTCTTT CSLIRWTAGNTEAFF
TRBJ2-7 many TRBD2 TRBV7-2 17 TGTGCCAGCAGCTTGAGCGGTCAGTCGGGACTAGCGGACGAGCAGTACTTC CASSLSGQSGLADEQYF
TRBJ2-7 many TRBD1 TRBV11-2 15 TGTGCCAGCAGCTTAGGATGGGACAGGGCCTACGAGCAGTACTTC CASSLGWDRAYEQYF
TRBJ2-5 NA NA TRBV6-2/TRBV6-3 14 TGTGCCAGCACTACGGGGGGCCCCCAAGAGACCCAGTACTTC CASTTGGPQETQYF
TRBJ2-5 NA TRBD1 TRBV28 17 TGTGCCAGCAGATTTAGGGGGACAGGAATTCGTCAAGAGACCCAGTACTTC CASRFRGTGIRQETQYF
TRBJ2-2 few NA TRBV28 16 TGTGCCATCAAGGGAGCGGAGGGGATAAACACCGGGGAGCTGTTTTTT CAIKGAEGINTGELFF
TRBJ1-1 few TRBD1 TRBV3-1 14 TGTGCCAGCAGCCCCATAGGGACAGCTACTGAAGCTTTCTTT CASSPIGTATEAFF
TRBJ2-2 many TRBD1 TRBV5-1 16 TGCGCCAGCAGCTTGGCGCGGACAGGGCCCACCGGGGAGCTGTTTTTT CASSLARTGPTGELFF
TRBJ2-2 few TRBD2 TRBV18 18 TGTGCCAGCTCACTGGGACTAGCGGGAGGATTCAACACCGGGGAGCTGTTTTTT CASSLGLAGGFNTGELFF
TRBJ2-7 many NA TRBV18 13 TGTGCCAGCTCACCCCGGACAAACTACGAGCAGTACTTC CASSPRTNYEQYF
TRBJ2-7 many NA TRBV13 14 TGTGCCAGCAGCGCGAGGGTCCACCTCTACGAGCAGTACTTC CASSARVHLYEQYF
TRBJ2-4 many NA TRBV29-1 13 TGCAGCGTTGAGGCTTCCGAGTGGGACATTCAGTACTTC CSVEASEWDIQYF
TRBJ1-1 NA NA TRBV12-3/TRBV12-4 11 TGTGCCACCTTATTTCGCACTGAAGCTTTCTTT CATLFRTEAFF
TRBJ1-5 many NA TRBV2 14 TGTGCCAGCAGTGGAATTAGGCAAACTCAGCCCCAGCATTTT CASSGIRQTQPQHF
TRBJ2-7 NA NA TRBV27 15 TGTGCCAGCAGTTTGACCGGGACCCTGTCCTACGAGCAGTACTTC CASSLTGTLSYEQYF